The entry below gives a single TCR beta chain sequence along with its context. This entry comes from a study of CD8 T cells in Susac syndrome. Overall study: Patients with Susac syndrome were, at the time of blood collection, therapy-naive, maintained on corticosteroids, or maintained on intravenous immunoglobulin alone.

The RNA input was 0.5 to 1 ug, and it was reverse transcribed with random hexamers. A multiplex approach, immunoSEQ multiplex PCR, amplified TCR beta CDR3 across 54 Vbeta and 13 Jbeta. In TCRdb, the immunoSEQ multiplex PCR reads were re-called with MiXCR into one record per CDR3 protein. The sample has 130,000 to 150,000 distinct CDR3 sequences, approximately 96% seen once. CD8+ and CD4+ T cells were negatively isolated; TEMRA cells were FACS-enriched. The CDR3 totals 14 residues. V was clipped by 6 bases and J by 0 bases, with 12 bases between them. Looked up from germline, CDR1 is DFQATT and CDR2 is SNEGSKA (reference sequence).

The chain carries TRBV20-1 and TRBJ1-5; no firm D call. The origin of this receptor is a human donor with Susac syndrome. Sequencing was performed on CD4+ T cells from PBMCs. The CDR3 DNA is TGCAGTGCACTTCGGGAGAATAGCAATCAGCCCCAGCATTTT. This sequence encodes CSALRENSNQPQHF.